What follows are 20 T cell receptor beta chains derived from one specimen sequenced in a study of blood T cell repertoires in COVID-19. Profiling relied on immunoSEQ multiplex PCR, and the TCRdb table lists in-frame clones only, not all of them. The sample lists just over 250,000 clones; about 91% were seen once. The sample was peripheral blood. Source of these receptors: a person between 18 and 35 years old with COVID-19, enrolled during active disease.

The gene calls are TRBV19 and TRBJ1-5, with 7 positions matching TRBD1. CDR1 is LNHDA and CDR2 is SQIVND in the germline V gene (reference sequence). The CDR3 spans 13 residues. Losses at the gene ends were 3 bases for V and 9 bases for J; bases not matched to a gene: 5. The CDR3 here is CASSILGGRPQHF. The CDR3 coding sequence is TGTGCCAGTAGTATCTTAGGGGGCAGGCCCCAGCATTTT.

CDR3 coding DNA: TGTGCCAGCAGGCTAACAGGGGGCTACAATGAGCAGTTCTTC. Translating it yields CASRLTGGYNEQFF. The chain employs TRBV27 and TRBJ2-1; 8 nucleotides agree with TRBD1. Per the germline V gene, CDR1 is MNHEY and CDR2 is SMNVEV (reference sequence). The CDR3 loop spans 14 amino acids. The J segment lost 3 bases and the V segment lost 6 bases, leaving 4 bases of the junction unmatched.

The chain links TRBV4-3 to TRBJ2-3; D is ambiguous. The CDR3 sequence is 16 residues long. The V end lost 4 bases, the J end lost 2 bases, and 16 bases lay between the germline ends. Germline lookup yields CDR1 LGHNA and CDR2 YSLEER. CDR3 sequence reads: CASSLRPADSTDTQYF. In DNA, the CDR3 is TGCGCCAGCAGCCTTAGACCAGCAGACTCCACAGATACGCAGTATTTT.

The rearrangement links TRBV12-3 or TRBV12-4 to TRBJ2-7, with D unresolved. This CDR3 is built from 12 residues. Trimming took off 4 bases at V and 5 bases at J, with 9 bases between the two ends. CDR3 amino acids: CASSSLLDEQYF. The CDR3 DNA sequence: TGTGCCAGCAGTTCCCTCCTCGACGAGCAGTACTTC.

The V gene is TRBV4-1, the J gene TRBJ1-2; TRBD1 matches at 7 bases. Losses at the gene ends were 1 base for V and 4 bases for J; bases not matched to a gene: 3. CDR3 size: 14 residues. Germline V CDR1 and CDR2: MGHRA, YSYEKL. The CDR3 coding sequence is TGCGCCAGCAGCCAAGGGGGGACAGCCTATGGCTACACCTTC. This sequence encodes CASSQGGTAYGYTF.

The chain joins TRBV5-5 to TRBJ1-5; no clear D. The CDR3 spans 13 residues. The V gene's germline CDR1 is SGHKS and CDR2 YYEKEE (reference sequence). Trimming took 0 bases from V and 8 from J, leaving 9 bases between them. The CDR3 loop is CASSLDIPEPQHF. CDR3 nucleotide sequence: TGTGCCAGCAGCTTGGACATTCCCGAGCCCCAGCATTTT.

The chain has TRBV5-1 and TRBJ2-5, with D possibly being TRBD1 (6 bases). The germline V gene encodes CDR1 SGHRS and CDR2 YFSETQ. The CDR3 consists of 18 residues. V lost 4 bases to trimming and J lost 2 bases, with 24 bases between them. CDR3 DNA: TGCGCCAGCAGCGTCCCCCCGTGGACAGACGCGGATCAAGAGACCCAGTACTTC. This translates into CASSVPPWTDADQETQYF.

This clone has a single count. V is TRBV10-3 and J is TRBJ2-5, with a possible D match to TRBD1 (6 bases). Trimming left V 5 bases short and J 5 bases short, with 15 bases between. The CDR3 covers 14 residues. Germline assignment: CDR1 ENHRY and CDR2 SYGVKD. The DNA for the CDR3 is TGTGCCATCAGTCGAGGACAGCCCCAGGAGACCCAGTACTTC. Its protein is CAISRGQPQETQYF.

CDR3 region: CASSAQTRSFIGYTF. The CDR3, as DNA: TGTGCCAGCAGCGCCCAGACTAGATCCTTTATCGGCTACACCTTC. V and J are TRBV7-9 and TRBJ1-2; D is ambiguous. V was pared by 5 bases and J by 8 bases, with 21 bases between. CDR1 and CDR2 from the germline V gene are SEHNR and FQNEAQ (reference sequence). This CDR3 spans 15 amino acids.

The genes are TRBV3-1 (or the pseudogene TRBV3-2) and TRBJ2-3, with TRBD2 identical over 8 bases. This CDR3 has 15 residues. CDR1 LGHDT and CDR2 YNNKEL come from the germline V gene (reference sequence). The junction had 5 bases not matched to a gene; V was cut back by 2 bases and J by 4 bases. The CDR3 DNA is TGTGCCAGCAGCCAAACGGGAGGGCGCCCAGATACGCAGTATTTT. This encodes CASSQTGGRPDTQYF.

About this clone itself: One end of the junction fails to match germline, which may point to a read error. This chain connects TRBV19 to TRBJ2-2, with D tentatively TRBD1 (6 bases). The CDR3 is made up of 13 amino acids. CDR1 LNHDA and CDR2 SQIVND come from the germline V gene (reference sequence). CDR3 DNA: TGTGCCAGTAGTCAGGGGAACCCCGGGGAGCTGTTTTTT. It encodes CASSQGNPGELFF.

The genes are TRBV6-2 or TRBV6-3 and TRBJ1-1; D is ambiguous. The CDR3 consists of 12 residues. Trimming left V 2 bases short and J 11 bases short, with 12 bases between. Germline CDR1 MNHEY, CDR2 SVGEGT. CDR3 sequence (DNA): TGTGCCAGCAGTTACGACGGCGGGCTGGCTTTCTTT. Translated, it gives CASSYDGGLAFF.

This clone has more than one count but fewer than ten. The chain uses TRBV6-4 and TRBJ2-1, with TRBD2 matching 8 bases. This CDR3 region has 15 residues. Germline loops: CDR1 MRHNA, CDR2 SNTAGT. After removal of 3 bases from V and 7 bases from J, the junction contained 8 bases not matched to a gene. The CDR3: CASSETGGPENEQFF. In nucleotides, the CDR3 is TGTGCCAGCAGTGAAACGGGAGGGCCGGAGAATGAGCAGTTCTTC.

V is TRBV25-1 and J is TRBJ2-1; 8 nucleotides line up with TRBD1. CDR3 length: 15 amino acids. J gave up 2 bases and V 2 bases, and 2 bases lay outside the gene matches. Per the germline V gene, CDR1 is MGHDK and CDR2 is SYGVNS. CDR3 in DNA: TGTGCCAGCAGTGAAAGGACAGGGCCCTACAATGAGCAGTTCTTC. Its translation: CASSERTGPYNEQFF.

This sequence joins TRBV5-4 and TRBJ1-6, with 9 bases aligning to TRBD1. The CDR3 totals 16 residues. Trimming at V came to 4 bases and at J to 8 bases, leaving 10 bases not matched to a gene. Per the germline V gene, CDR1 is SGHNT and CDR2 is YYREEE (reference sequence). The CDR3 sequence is CASSSPGQGQDSPLHF. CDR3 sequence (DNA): TGTGCCAGCAGCAGCCCTGGACAGGGGCAGGATTCACCCCTCCACTTT. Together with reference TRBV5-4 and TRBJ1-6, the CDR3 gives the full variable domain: ETGVTQSPTHLIKTRGQQVTLRCSSQSGHNTVSWYQQALGQGPQFIFQYYREEENGRGNFPPRFSGLQFPNYSSELNVNALELDDSALYLCASSSPGQGQDSPLHFGNGTRLTVT.

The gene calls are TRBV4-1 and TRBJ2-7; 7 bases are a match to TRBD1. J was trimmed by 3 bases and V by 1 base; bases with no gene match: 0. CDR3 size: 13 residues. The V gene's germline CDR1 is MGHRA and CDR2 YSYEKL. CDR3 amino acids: CASSQGDSYEQYF. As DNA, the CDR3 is TGCGCCAGCAGCCAAGGGGACAGCTACGAGCAGTACTTC.

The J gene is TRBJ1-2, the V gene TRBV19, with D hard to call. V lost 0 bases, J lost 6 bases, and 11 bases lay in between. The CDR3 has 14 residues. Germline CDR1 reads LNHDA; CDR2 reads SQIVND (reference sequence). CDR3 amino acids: CASSIDKTVHGYTF. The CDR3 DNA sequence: TGTGCCAGTAGTATAGATAAAACAGTCCATGGCTACACCTTC.

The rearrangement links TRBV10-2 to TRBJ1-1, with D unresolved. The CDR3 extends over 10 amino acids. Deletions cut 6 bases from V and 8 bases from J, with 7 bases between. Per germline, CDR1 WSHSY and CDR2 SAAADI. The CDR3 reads CASRGVEAFF. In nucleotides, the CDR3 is TGCGCCAGCAGGGGAGTGGAAGCTTTCTTT.

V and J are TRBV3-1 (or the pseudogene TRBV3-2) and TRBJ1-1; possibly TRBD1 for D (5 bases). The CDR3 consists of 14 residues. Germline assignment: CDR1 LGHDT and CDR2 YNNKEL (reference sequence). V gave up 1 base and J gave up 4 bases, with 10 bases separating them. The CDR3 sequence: CASSQGGGSTEAFF. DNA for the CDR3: TGTGCCAGCAGCCAAGGGGGGGGAAGCACTGAAGCTTTCTTT.

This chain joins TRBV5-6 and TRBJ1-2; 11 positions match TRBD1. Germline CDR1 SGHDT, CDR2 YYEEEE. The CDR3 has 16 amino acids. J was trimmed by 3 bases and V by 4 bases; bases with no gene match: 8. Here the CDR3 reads CASSIRTGGAYYGYTF. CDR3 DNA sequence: TGTGCCAGCAGCATACGGACAGGGGGCGCTTACTATGGCTACACCTTC. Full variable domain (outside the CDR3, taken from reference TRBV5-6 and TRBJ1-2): DAGVTQSPTHLIKTRGQQVTLRCSPKSGHDTVSWYQQALGQGPQFIFQYYEEEERQRGNFPDRFSGHQFPNYSSELNVNALLLGDSALYLCASSIRTGGAYYGYTFGSGTRLTVV.